A single sample is the source of the 16 T cell receptor beta chains below, sequenced in a study of OX40 agonist ivuxolimab in advanced cancers. The data were produced by immunoSEQ multiplex PCR, yet TCRdb's version contains in-frame clones alone and is incomplete. The data show roughly 40,000 clones, approximately 88% seen once. Source: CD4+ or CD8+ T cells sorted from blood, taken in a trial of the OX40 agonist ivuxolimab. Receptors were obtained from an adult with an advanced solid tumor such as melanoma, head and neck, liver or kidney cancer.

This rearrangement joins TRBV18 to TRBJ1-1, with 9 bases identical to TRBD1. There are 16 residues in the CDR3. Germline trimming cut 1 base from V and 4 bases from J; bases unmatched to any gene: 7. Germline CDR1 and CDR2: KGHSH and LQKENI. CDR3 DNA: TGTGCCAGCTCACCACTTGGACAGGGGCGCGGCACTGAAGCTTTCTTT. Its translation is CASSPLGQGRGTEAFF. Variable domain in full (rest from reference TRBV18 and TRBJ1-1): NAGVMQNPRHLVRRRGQEARLRCSPMKGHSHVYWYRQLPEEGLKFMVYLQKENIIDESGMPKERFSAEFPKEGPSILRIQQVVRGDSAAYFCASSPLGQGRGTEAFFGQGTRLTVV.

The chain is built from TRBV5-1 and TRBJ2-1, with D unresolved. The germline gives CDR1 SGHRS, CDR2 YFSETQ. V was shortened by 2 bases and J by 0 bases, with 18 bases between the two germline ends. CDR3 length: 18 residues. CDR3 sequence: CASSFPIKPQSSYNEQFF. Written as DNA, the CDR3 is TGCGCCAGCAGCTTTCCTATCAAACCTCAGAGCTCCTACAATGAGCAGTTCTTC.

This rearrangement joins TRBV6-1 to TRBJ1-1, with a tentative D call TRBD1 (5 bases). Germline CDR1 and CDR2: MNHNS and SASEGT. The ends were cut back, 6 bases at V and 4 bases at J, with 9 bases in the middle. CDR3 length: 12 amino acids. The CDR3 sequence: CASSPGTTEAFF. The CDR3 nucleotides read TGTGCCAGCAGCCCCGGGACCACTGAAGCTTTCTTT.

V is TRBV19 and J is TRBJ2-1; D unclear. In germline, CDR1 is LNHDA, CDR2 SQIVND (reference sequence). This CDR3 has 14 residues. The V end lost 7 bases, the J end lost 4 bases, and 14 bases lay between the germline ends. The CDR3 DNA is TGTGCCAGTACCCCCCGTCTACTTTACAATGAGCAGTTCTTC. As protein: CASTPRLLYNEQFF.

The V and J genes are TRBV4-1 and TRBJ2-7; D is unresolved. The germline V gene encodes CDR1 MGHRA and CDR2 YSYEKL. This CDR3 contains 14 residues. V lost 4 bases to trimming and J lost 1 base, with 11 bases between them. The CDR3 here is CASSPVLGSYEQYF. The CDR3 DNA follows: TGCGCCAGCAGCCCCGTACTCGGGTCCTACGAGCAGTACTTC.

V is TRBV19 and J is TRBJ1-2; 9 bases align to TRBD1. The CDR3 loop spans 14 amino acids. The ends lost 6 bases at V and 5 bases at J; junction bases unmatched: 7. Germline V gives CDR1 LNHDA, CDR2 SQIVND (reference sequence). The chain's CDR3 is CASSHRGRKYGYTF. In DNA form, the CDR3 reads TGTGCCAGTAGCCACAGGGGGCGGAAATATGGCTACACCTTC.

This chain joins TRBV29-1 and TRBJ2-3; TRBD2 agrees at 9 bases. The germline gives CDR1 SQVTM, CDR2 ANQGSEA. CDR3 length equals 16 residues. The V and J ends lost 4 bases and 0 bases, in that order; junction bases with no gene match: 8. CDR3 in amino acids: CSVGRTSESSTDTQYF. CDR3 DNA sequence: TGCAGCGTTGGCCGGACTAGCGAATCTAGCACAGATACGCAGTATTTT.

The chain couples TRBV7-6 to TRBJ2-5, with D perhaps assigned TRBD1 or TRBD2 (5 bases each). Trimming took 3 bases from V and 1 from J, leaving 9 bases between them. Germline-derived CDR1 and CDR2 are SGHVS and FNYEAQ. The length of the CDR3 is 14 residues. The CDR3 DNA reads TGTGCCAGCAGCTTCGGGGCAGGCCAAGAGACCCAGTACTTC. It codes for CASSFGAGQETQYF.

The chain recombines TRBV27 with TRBJ2-1; 12 bases align to TRBD2. J lost 4 bases, V lost 5 bases, and 6 bases had no gene match. The CDR3 consists of 16 residues. Germline V gives CDR1 MNHEY, CDR2 SMNVEV (reference sequence). CDR3 nucleotide sequence: TGTGCCAGCAGTGGGACTAGCGGGCCTCCATACAATGAGCAGTTCTTC. Translation gives CASSGTSGPPYNEQFF.

Note on this clone: This same CDR3 is encoded by further DNA sequences in the sample. This sequence joins TRBV4-1 and TRBJ2-7, with D possibly being TRBD1 (5 bases). The CDR3 is 15 residues long. The germline V gene has CDR1 MGHRA and CDR2 YSYEKL. V lost 1 base and J lost 3, with 13 bases in between. CDR3 nucleotides: TGCGCCAGCAGCCAAGTTGACAGTCCTAACTACGAGCAGTACTTC. Amino acids: CASSQVDSPNYEQYF.

The V call is TRBV5-1, the J call TRBJ2-7; the D gene is possibly TRBD1 (6 bases). The V and J ends lost 3 bases and 2 bases respectively, with 12 bases between them. The CDR3 is made up of 14 amino acids. Germline V gene data show CDR1 as SGHRS and CDR2 as YFSETQ. The CDR3 nucleotides are TGCGCCAGCAGCTGGGGACAAGGTCCCTACGAGCAGTACTTC. The encoded protein is CASSWGQGPYEQYF.

The rearrangement joins TRBV5-6 to TRBJ2-1; a weak D match, TRBD1 (6 bases). Per the germline V gene, CDR1 is SGHDT and CDR2 is YYEEEE. V was shortened by 5 bases and J by 8 bases, with 8 bases between the two germline ends. The CDR3 is made up of 11 amino acids. CDR3 residues: CASRGGHEQFF. The CDR3 nucleotides are TGTGCCAGCAGAGGGGGACATGAGCAGTTCTTC.

The V gene is TRBV27, the J gene TRBJ2-1; D gene ambiguous. V was clipped by 3 bases and J by 0 bases, with 12 bases between them. From germline, CDR1 is MNHEY and CDR2 SMNVEV (reference sequence). This CDR3 region has 16 residues. Written as DNA, the CDR3 is TGTGCCAGCAGTTTGTCAGGCCTAAGCTCCTACAATGAGCAGTTCTTC. Translation gives CASSLSGLSSYNEQFF.

The chain links TRBV9 to TRBJ1-3; TRBD1 aligns across 10 bases. This CDR3 contains 17 residues. Germline lookup yields CDR1 SGDLS and CDR2 YYNGEE. J lost 1 base, V lost 1 base, and 5 bases had no gene match. The CDR3 nucleotides are TGTGCCAGCAGCGTAACAGGGACAGGGGTATCTGGAAACACCATATATTTT. This encodes CASSVTGTGVSGNTIYF.

The gene calls are TRBV13 and TRBJ2-2; 8 bases are a match to TRBD2. The germline V gene has CDR1 PRHDT and CDR2 FYEKMQ (reference sequence). This CDR3 spans 16 amino acids. V trimming: 4 bases; J trimming: 5 bases; junction bases outside the gene matches: 9. DNA for the CDR3: TGTGCCAGCAGCTCCCTTCCGGGACTAGTGACCGGGGAGCTGTTTTTT. Protein sequence: CASSSLPGLVTGELFF.

This clone was recorded only once. The chain is built from TRBV10-2 and TRBJ2-1; TRBD1 is a possible D gene (5 bases). This CDR3 region has 17 residues. CDR1 WSHSY and CDR2 SAAADI come from the germline V gene. The V end was cut by 2 bases, the J end by 8 bases, with 22 bases between. The CDR3 DNA reads as TGCGCCAGCAGTGAGCCGGCTAATGTTGGGGCGTGGGATGAGCAGTTCTTC. Amino acids: CASSEPANVGAWDEQFF.